The clone carrying this T cell receptor beta chain was counted a few times. This specimen comes from a study of blood T cell repertoires in COVID-19. V was shortened by 4 bases and J by 5 bases, with 17 bases between the two germline ends. The CDR3 totals 14 residues. CDR1 is SQVTM, CDR2 ANQGSEA, per germline. Some clones are missing from TCRdb's copy, which holds only in-frame ones; the method was immunoSEQ multiplex PCR. Of about 77,000 clones in the sample, over 70% were seen once. The sequenced material came from peripheral blood. This TCR was sampled from a man aged 55 to 70 with acute or convalescent COVID-19. The chain has TRBV29-1 and TRBJ2-5; possible D gene TRBD2, 6 bases. The CDR3 region is CSVVEGSTPETQYF. In DNA, the CDR3 is TGCAGCGTTGTGGAGGGTAGCACCCCGGAGACCCAGTACTTC. The complete variable domain, with remaining parts taken from reference TRBV29-1 and TRBJ2-5, reads SAVISQKPSRDICQRGTSLTIQCQVDSQVTMMFWYRQQPGQSLTLIATANQGSEATYESGFVIDKFPISRPNLTFSTLTVSNMSPEDSSIYLCSVVEGSTPETQYFGPGTRLLVL.